These 5 T cell receptor beta chains share one sample of origin, sequenced in a study of PD-L1 blockade in urothelial cancer. Sequencing used immunoSEQ multiplex PCR; TCRdb keeps in-frame clones, though not all of them. The sample lists 60,000 or so clones; almost 85% were seen once. The starting material was PBMCs, obtained around atezolizumab (anti-PD-L1) treatment. The receptor source for this set is a man between 65 and 79 years old with urothelial cancer.

The rearrangement links TRBV7-6 to TRBJ1-3, with D tentatively TRBD1 (5 bases). The length of the CDR3 is 14 residues. From germline, CDR1 is SGHVS and CDR2 FNYEAQ. Trimming took off 4 bases at V and 2 bases at J, with 9 bases between the two ends. The CDR3 loop is CASSSGNTGNTIYF. Written as DNA, the CDR3 is TGTGCCAGCAGCTCAGGGAATACTGGAAACACCATATATTTT.

The V and J genes are TRBV18 and TRBJ2-1, with 10 bases aligning to TRBD2. The germline V gene encodes CDR1 KGHSH and CDR2 LQKENI. The ends lost 0 bases at V and 4 bases at J; junction bases unmatched: 12. The CDR3 has 19 amino acids. The CDR3 DNA reads TGTGCCAGCTCACCACCGTCAGCGGGAGGGCCGAATCTATACAATGAGCAGTTCTTC. It yields the protein CASSPPSAGGPNLYNEQFF.

V gene TRBV5-4 combines with J gene TRBJ2-1; TRBD2 agrees at 14 bases. This CDR3 spans 15 amino acids. Germline lookup yields CDR1 SGHNT and CDR2 YYREEE (reference sequence). V lost 4 bases to trimming and J lost 7 bases; unmatched junction nucleotides: 4. The CDR3 is CASSRTSGRHNEQFF. In DNA form, the CDR3 reads TGTGCCAGCAGCAGGACTAGCGGGAGGCATAATGAGCAGTTCTTC.

J is TRBJ1-5 and V is TRBV28; D uncertain. The V end was cut by 10 bases, the J end by 0 bases, with 16 bases between. Germline assignment: CDR1 MDHEN and CDR2 SYDVKM. This CDR3 spans 15 amino acids. The DNA of the CDR3 is TGTGCCATCCGACCCGGAGCCGATAGCAATCAGCCCCAGCATTTT. It translates to CAIRPGADSNQPQHF.

This chain uses TRBV19 with TRBJ1-2; D unresolved. With 7 bases removed from V and 2 bases from J, the gap between germline ends came to 14 bases. This CDR3 contains 14 residues. The germline V gene encodes CDR1 LNHDA and CDR2 SQIVND (reference sequence). DNA for the CDR3: TGTGCCAGTATCCCAAGAGGGAGAAACTATGGCTACACCTTC. Translation: CASIPRGRNYGYTF. Full variable domain (rest looked up from reference TRBV19 and TRBJ1-2): DGGITQSPKYLFRKEGQNVTLSCEQNLNHDAMYWYRQDPGQGLRLIYYSQIVNDFQKGDIAEGYSVSREKKESFPLTVTSAQKNPTAFYLCASIPRGRNYGYTFGSGTRLTVV.